A selection of T cell receptor beta chains follows, all from one sample in a study of memory CD4+ T cells and cytomegalovirus serostatus. The assay was immunoSEQ multiplex PCR, and TCRdb's table has in-frame clones only and misses some. The table records about 50,000 clones, roughly 78% of them present only once. Material for sequencing was memory CD4+ T cells from blood. These receptors were taken from an adult in good health and CMV-seronegative. The CDR3 runs from the conserved cysteine through the conserved F or W. D genes are given only for firm matches. Not all rows give a size; the values are once, few, many and, for expanded clones, a class.

once	NA	TRBV7-2	TRBJ1-2	CASSLAGATNYGYTF	TGTGCCAGCAGCTTAGCAGGGGCGACTAACTATGGCTACACCTTC
once	TRBD1	TRBV2	TRBJ1-2	CASSPEGANYGYTF	TGTGCCAGCAGTCCAGAGGGGGCCAACTATGGCTACACCTTC
NA	NA	TRBV12-2	TRBJ1-3	CASRLADRVPGNTIYF	TGTGCAAGTCGCTTAGCGGACAGGGTACCTGGAAACACCATATATTTT
NA	TRBD2	TRBV7-8	TRBJ2-3	CASSLGVLAGGLDTQYF	TGTGCCAGCAGCTTAGGTGTGCTAGCGGGGGGGCTAGATACGCAGTATTTT
once	NA	TRBV7-7	TRBJ2-1	CASSLGGGYEQFF	TGTGCCAGCAGCTTAGGGGGAGGCTATGAGCAGTTCTTC
NA	NA	TRBV5-4	TRBJ2-7	CASSLRGEEREYF	TGTGCCAGCAGCCTGAGAGGGGAGGAAAGGGAGTACTTC
NA	NA	TRBV27	TRBJ2-5	CASSRALRETQYF	TGTGCCAGCTCTAGAGCATTACGGGAGACCCAGTACTTC
few	TRBD1	TRBV7-9	TRBJ1-3	CASSLGGQGNTIYF	TGTGCCAGCAGCTTAGGGGGACAGGGAAACACCATATATTTT
NA	TRBD2	TRBV9	TRBJ2-1	CASSDRAGGMNNEQFF	TGTGCCAGCAGCGACAGAGCGGGGGGGATGAACAATGAGCAGTTCTTC
few	NA	TRBV6-6	TRBJ1-1	CASSYSNQGVSEAFF	TGTGCCAGCAGTTACTCGAACCAGGGAGTTTCTGAAGCTTTCTTT
NA	TRBD1	TRBV7-9	TRBJ2-4	CASSLTGQQAKNIQYF	TGTGCCAGCAGCCTCACGGGACAGCAAGCCAAAAACATTCAGTACTTC
NA	NA	TRBV11-1	TRBJ2-7	CASSPKGQSWSEQYF	TGTGCCAGCAGCCCAAAAGGACAGTCCTGGAGCGAGCAGTACTTC
NA	TRBD1	TRBV20-1	TRBJ2-7	CSASDRDEQYF	TGCAGTGCTAGTGACAGGGACGAGCAGTACTTC
NA	TRBD1	TRBV25-1	TRBJ1-5	CASSITGVVEPQHF	TGTGCCAGCAGTATTACAGGGGTTGTGGAGCCCCAGCATTTT
NA	TRBD2	TRBV5-1	TRBJ2-2	CASSLPGLAGTGELFF	TGCGCCAGCAGCCTCCCGGGACTAGCGGGCACCGGGGAGCTGTTTTTT
NA	TRBD2	TRBV29-1	TRBJ2-7	CSGSAGDEQYF	TGCAGCGGCTCTGCGGGGGACGAGCAGTACTTC
NA	NA	TRBV6-1	TRBJ1-1	CASSERVGAGTEAFF	TGTGCCAGCAGTGAAAGGGTAGGGGCTGGCACTGAAGCTTTCTTT
NA	TRBD1	TRBV2	TRBJ2-5	CASSDRQGGGETQYF	TGTGCCAGCAGCGATAGACAGGGGGGAGGTGAGACCCAGTACTTC
NA	NA	TRBV5-6	TRBJ2-5	CASRFQGNQETQYF	TGTGCCAGCAGATTCCAGGGGAACCAAGAGACCCAGTACTTC
NA	NA	TRBV2	TRBJ2-1	CASSENNRGEQFF	TGTGCCAGCAGTGAAAATAACCGGGGCGAGCAGTTCTTC
NA	TRBD1	TRBV2	TRBJ1-2	CASSEETGAYGYTF	TGTGCCAGCAGTGAAGAGACAGGGGCCTATGGCTACACCTTC
NA	NA	TRBV19	TRBJ2-3	CASTVDSYTDTQYF	TGTGCCAGTACCGTGGACAGTTACACAGATACGCAGTATTTT
NA	TRBD1	TRBV18	TRBJ1-1	CASSGTENTEAFF	TGTGCCAGCTCAGGGACAGAGAACACTGAAGCTTTCTTT
NA	TRBD1	TRBV10-2	TRBJ1-1	CASTTSGQSTEAFF	TGCGCCAGCACCACCTCGGGACAGAGCACTGAAGCTTTCTTT
NA	NA	TRBV9	TRBJ1-2	CASSVDLGRSYGYTF	TGTGCCAGCAGCGTAGATCTCGGACGGAGCTATGGCTACACCTTC
NA	TRBD1	TRBV5-4	TRBJ2-1	CASSTLQGAVGEQFF	TGTGCCAGCAGTACTTTACAGGGGGCGGTTGGAGAGCAGTTCTTC
few	NA	TRBV7-9	TRBJ1-1	CASTPAGGARGEAFF	TGTGCCAGCACCCCCGCGGGGGGGGCGAGGGGTGAAGCTTTCTTT
NA	TRBD1	TRBV30	TRBJ1-1	CACHRGSTEAFF	TGTGCCTGCCACAGGGGAAGCACTGAAGCTTTCTTT
NA	TRBD2	TRBV11-3	TRBJ2-2	CASSLGGSMAGELFF	TGTGCCAGCAGCTTAGGCGGGAGTATGGCCGGGGAGCTGTTTTTT
NA	NA	TRBV7-7	TRBJ1-1	CASSLDYGTEAFF	TGTGCCAGCAGCTTGGATTATGGAACTGAAGCTTTCTTT
NA	NA	TRBV29-1	TRBJ2-3	CSVEIYTQYF	TGCAGCGTTGAGATCTATACGCAGTATTTT